The rows below give T cell receptor beta chains drawn from one sample of a study of beta chain features in type 1 diabetes. Here immunoSEQ multiplex PCR was the method, and the copy in TCRdb shows in-frame clones only, minus some. This sample has some 900,000 clones; 15% to 20% occur once, and the top ten carry 0.023%. Sequencing was performed on naive CD4+ T cells from blood. The receptor source for this set is a woman younger than 30 in good health. Each CDR3 is given with its conserved first and last residue. A D gene is named only where the DNA matches it firmly. Clone sizes are given selectively: once, few, many, or a class where the clone is expanded.

clone_size: -
d_call: -
j_call: TRBJ2-7
cdr3_length: 17
v_call: TRBV11-2
cdr3_nt: TGTGCCAGCAGCTTAGGCGAACGGCGGGAACCCTCCTACGAGCAGTACTTC
cdr3_aa: CASSLGERREPSYEQYF

clone_size: many
d_call: -
j_call: TRBJ2-7
cdr3_length: 13
v_call: TRBV10-3
cdr3_nt: TGTGCCATCAATGACAAGAGCTCCTACGAGCAGTACTTC
cdr3_aa: CAINDKSSYEQYF

clone_size: -
d_call: TRBD2
j_call: TRBJ2-3
cdr3_length: 16
v_call: TRBV6-1
cdr3_nt: TGTGCCAGCAGTGTCCGAGCGGGAGTAAGGACAGATACGCAGTATTTT
cdr3_aa: CASSVRAGVRTDTQYF

clone_size: -
d_call: TRBD2
j_call: TRBJ2-3
cdr3_length: 14
v_call: TRBV19
cdr3_nt: TGTGCCAGCCACCCGGGGGGTGACCCAGATACGCAGTATTTT
cdr3_aa: CASHPGGDPDTQYF

clone_size: few
d_call: -
j_call: TRBJ1-2
cdr3_length: 14
v_call: TRBV19
cdr3_nt: TGTGCCAGTACGAGGGTTTGGAACAACTATGGCTACACCTTC
cdr3_aa: CASTRVWNNYGYTF

clone_size: few
d_call: -
j_call: TRBJ2-7
cdr3_length: 15
v_call: TRBV25-1
cdr3_nt: TGTGCCAGCAGTGAATTTCAGGCGACGTCTGGCGAGCAGTACTTC
cdr3_aa: CASSEFQATSGEQYF

clone_size: -
d_call: TRBD2
j_call: TRBJ2-2
cdr3_length: 15
v_call: TRBV4-2
cdr3_nt: TGTGCCAGCAGCCAACGGACTAGCGGCACCGGGGAGCTGTTTTTT
cdr3_aa: CASSQRTSGTGELFF

clone_size: -
d_call: TRBD1
j_call: TRBJ2-3
cdr3_length: 15
v_call: TRBV7-9
cdr3_nt: TGTGCCAGCAGCTTCGGGACAGGGTATGCAGATACGCAGTATTTT
cdr3_aa: CASSFGTGYADTQYF

clone_size: -
d_call: -
j_call: TRBJ2-7
cdr3_length: 15
v_call: TRBV2
cdr3_nt: TGTGCCAGCAGTGAGCCTTACAGGCGGGGCAACGAGCAGTACTTC
cdr3_aa: CASSEPYRRGNEQYF

clone_size: few
d_call: -
j_call: TRBJ1-1
cdr3_length: 13
v_call: TRBV9
cdr3_nt: TGTGCCAGCAGCGCCTCTTGGGACACTGAAGCTTTCTTT
cdr3_aa: CASSASWDTEAFF

clone_size: -
d_call: -
j_call: TRBJ1-1
cdr3_length: 13
v_call: TRBV7-9
cdr3_nt: TGTGCCAGCAGGATACGGGCCGACACTGAAGCTTTCTTT
cdr3_aa: CASRIRADTEAFF

clone_size: few
d_call: TRBD2
j_call: TRBJ2-7
cdr3_length: 19
v_call: TRBV7-2
cdr3_nt: TGTGCCAGCAGCTTAGCGGGACTAGCGGGAGGGAGCGGGAAAACGGCGCAGTACTTC
cdr3_aa: CASSLAGLAGGSGKTAQYF

clone_size: -
d_call: -
j_call: TRBJ1-5
cdr3_length: 14
v_call: TRBV19
cdr3_nt: TGTGCCAGTAGTATAGGACGGGGCAATCAGCCCCAGCATTTT
cdr3_aa: CASSIGRGNQPQHF

clone_size: many
d_call: -
j_call: TRBJ1-2
cdr3_length: 13
v_call: TRBV10-3
cdr3_nt: TGTGCCATCAGTGAGGAGGGGAACTATGGCTACACCTTC
cdr3_aa: CAISEEGNYGYTF

clone_size: few
d_call: -
j_call: TRBJ2-1
cdr3_length: 14
v_call: TRBV10-3
cdr3_nt: TGTGCCACCACCGGGGCCCCCTCACACAATGAGCAGTTCTTC
cdr3_aa: CATTGAPSHNEQFF

clone_size: few
d_call: -
j_call: TRBJ1-4
cdr3_length: 15
v_call: TRBV7-9
cdr3_nt: TGTGCCAGCAGCTCCCCGACCGTCGGGACCGAAAAACTGTTTTTT
cdr3_aa: CASSSPTVGTEKLFF

clone_size: few
d_call: -
j_call: TRBJ2-2
cdr3_length: 17
v_call: TRBV15
cdr3_nt: TGTGCCACCAGCAGAGATCGCATGGGGCGCGGCACCGGGGAGCTGTTTTTT
cdr3_aa: CATSRDRMGRGTGELFF

clone_size: -
d_call: -
j_call: TRBJ1-2
cdr3_length: 15
v_call: TRBV7-2
cdr3_nt: TGTGCCAGCAGCTTAGGGCGGGGCAGCTTATATGGCTACACCTTC
cdr3_aa: CASSLGRGSLYGYTF

clone_size: -
d_call: TRBD1
j_call: TRBJ1-1
cdr3_length: 15
v_call: TRBV7-2
cdr3_nt: TGTGCCAGCAGCTGGACAGGGGGCTATAACACTGAAGCTTTCTTT
cdr3_aa: CASSWTGGYNTEAFF

clone_size: few
d_call: -
j_call: TRBJ1-5
cdr3_length: 15
v_call: TRBV15
cdr3_nt: TGTGCCACCAGCAGAGGCGACATAGGCAATCAGCCCCAGCATTTT
cdr3_aa: CATSRGDIGNQPQHF

clone_size: -
d_call: TRBD1
j_call: TRBJ2-7
cdr3_length: 15
v_call: TRBV11-1
cdr3_nt: TGTGCCAGCAGCAAAAGGACAGGGGTTATCTACGAGCAGTACTTC
cdr3_aa: CASSKRTGVIYEQYF

clone_size: -
d_call: -
j_call: TRBJ2-2
cdr3_length: 12
v_call: TRBV11-2
cdr3_nt: TGTGCCAGCAGCTTACCATCCGGGGAGCTGTTTTTT
cdr3_aa: CASSLPSGELFF

clone_size: few
d_call: -
j_call: TRBJ2-3
cdr3_length: 14
v_call: TRBV15
cdr3_nt: TGTGCCACCAGCAGACGGGACTGGGACGATACGCAGTATTTT
cdr3_aa: CATSRRDWDDTQYF

clone_size: few
d_call: TRBD1
j_call: TRBJ1-2
cdr3_length: 13
v_call: TRBV5-1
cdr3_nt: TGCGCCAGCAGCGTGGACAGGTCCTATGGCTACACCTTC
cdr3_aa: CASSVDRSYGYTF

clone_size: -
d_call: -
j_call: TRBJ2-7
cdr3_length: 15
v_call: TRBV15
cdr3_nt: TGTGCCACCAGCGGAACCGGGACGGACACCTACGAGCAGTACTTC
cdr3_aa: CATSGTGTDTYEQYF

clone_size: few
d_call: TRBD2
j_call: TRBJ2-4
cdr3_length: 18
v_call: TRBV28
cdr3_nt: TGTGCCAGCAGTTTGGCGGCTAGCGGGGGTCTAGCCAAAAACATTCAGTACTTC
cdr3_aa: CASSLAASGGLAKNIQYF

clone_size: few
d_call: -
j_call: TRBJ2-7
cdr3_length: 15
v_call: TRBV28
cdr3_nt: TGTGCCAGCAGTTTGGGGGCAGGGTTCTCCTACGAGCAGTACTTC
cdr3_aa: CASSLGAGFSYEQYF

clone_size: -
d_call: -
j_call: TRBJ2-5
cdr3_length: 14
v_call: TRBV6-1
cdr3_nt: TGTGCCAGCAGTGAAGGAACGGCCTGGGGGACCCAGTACTTC
cdr3_aa: CASSEGTAWGTQYF

clone_size: -
d_call: TRBD2
j_call: TRBJ2-1
cdr3_length: 14
v_call: TRBV5-1
cdr3_nt: TGCGCCAGCAGCCAAACTAGCGGGAGAAATGAGCAGTTCTTC
cdr3_aa: CASSQTSGRNEQFF

clone_size: few
d_call: TRBD2
j_call: TRBJ2-7
cdr3_length: 13
v_call: TRBV6-6
cdr3_nt: TGTGCCAGCAGGGGGAGGGCTCTCCACGAGCAGTACTTC
cdr3_aa: CASRGRALHEQYF

clone_size: -
d_call: -
j_call: TRBJ1-2
cdr3_length: 18
v_call: TRBV21-1
cdr3_nt: TGTGCCAGCAGCAAACCTAGATCCGGACAGGGTCTCTCCTATGGCTACACCTTC
cdr3_aa: CASSKPRSGQGLSYGYTF

clone_size: few
d_call: -
j_call: TRBJ1-4
cdr3_length: 13
v_call: TRBV29-1
cdr3_nt: TGCAGCGTTGTTGGGCAGTTTAATGAAAAACTGTTTTTT
cdr3_aa: CSVVGQFNEKLFF

clone_size: -
d_call: TRBD2
j_call: TRBJ2-7
cdr3_length: 15
v_call: TRBV18
cdr3_nt: TGTGCCAGCTCACCATCAGCGGGACTCGACTACGAGCAGTACTTC
cdr3_aa: CASSPSAGLDYEQYF

clone_size: once
d_call: -
j_call: TRBJ2-2
cdr3_length: 16
v_call: TRBV4-2
cdr3_nt: TGTGCCAGCAGCCAACCCGACATCTCTGACACCGGGGAGCTGTTTTTT
cdr3_aa: CASSQPDISDTGELFF

clone_size: few
d_call: TRBD2
j_call: TRBJ2-1
cdr3_length: 14
v_call: TRBV28
cdr3_nt: TGTGCCAGCAGTTATCTAGCGGGAGGGGATGAGCAGTTCTTC
cdr3_aa: CASSYLAGGDEQFF

clone_size: few
d_call: -
j_call: TRBJ2-1
cdr3_length: 15
v_call: TRBV28
cdr3_nt: TGTGCCAGCAGGCCGGCAGTGAAAGGCTACAATGAGCAGTTCTTC
cdr3_aa: CASRPAVKGYNEQFF

clone_size: few
d_call: TRBD2
j_call: TRBJ2-3
cdr3_length: 15
v_call: TRBV27
cdr3_nt: TGTGCCAGCCAAAAAGCGGGAAGAGGCACAGATACGCAGTATTTT
cdr3_aa: CASQKAGRGTDTQYF

clone_size: -
d_call: TRBD2
j_call: TRBJ2-7
cdr3_length: 13
v_call: TRBV5-6
cdr3_nt: TGTGCCAGCAGCTTCAGCGGGAGGTACGAGCAGTACTTC
cdr3_aa: CASSFSGRYEQYF

clone_size: few
d_call: TRBD2
j_call: TRBJ2-1
cdr3_length: 15
v_call: TRBV18
cdr3_nt: TGTGCCAGCTCACAAGGGACTACAGACTACAATGAGCAGTTCTTC
cdr3_aa: CASSQGTTDYNEQFF

clone_size: -
d_call: TRBD2
j_call: TRBJ2-1
cdr3_length: 15
v_call: TRBV4-3
cdr3_nt: TGCGCCAGCAGCGGGGGGGCTAGCGGGACTAATGAGCAGTTCTTC
cdr3_aa: CASSGGASGTNEQFF

clone_size: few
d_call: TRBD2
j_call: TRBJ2-4
cdr3_length: 15
v_call: TRBV6-5
cdr3_nt: TGTGCCAGCAGTTACCTAGCGGGAGGGCGAAACATTCAGTACTTC
cdr3_aa: CASSYLAGGRNIQYF